This TCR beta chain derives from a study of T cells after yellow fever vaccination. Findings and limits, study-wide: The study re-detected most primary-vaccination clones after the booster (approximately 97% CD4, around 89% CD8). The presence of abundant clonotypes contaminating from the bulk population was possible in FACS-sorted repertoires.

The 5'RACE template-switching step produced TCR cDNA and added a universal primer site and UMIs. TCRdb independently ran MiXCR on the 5' RACE reads; one entry per CDR3 protein. The table includes 320,000 or so distinct CDR3 sequences, roughly 8.6% detected once. Of note for this clonotype: Its antigen is unidentified.

CDR1 is SGHRS, CDR2 YFSETQ, per germline. The germline V and J ends were trimmed by 2 bases and 5 bases, with 20 bases remaining between them. CDR3 length: 17 amino acids. This specimen consisted of PBMCs, obtained roughly 47 days after the first yellow fever vaccination. The V call is TRBV5-1, the J call TRBJ2-1, with D perhaps being TRBD1 or TRBD2 (7 bases each). The source is a man younger than 35 who received the YFV17D yellow fever vaccine. The CDR3 loop reads CASSFRGGASENNEQFF. CDR3 in DNA: TGCGCCAGCAGCTTCAGGGGGGGGGCCTCGGAGAACAATGAGCAGTTCTTC.